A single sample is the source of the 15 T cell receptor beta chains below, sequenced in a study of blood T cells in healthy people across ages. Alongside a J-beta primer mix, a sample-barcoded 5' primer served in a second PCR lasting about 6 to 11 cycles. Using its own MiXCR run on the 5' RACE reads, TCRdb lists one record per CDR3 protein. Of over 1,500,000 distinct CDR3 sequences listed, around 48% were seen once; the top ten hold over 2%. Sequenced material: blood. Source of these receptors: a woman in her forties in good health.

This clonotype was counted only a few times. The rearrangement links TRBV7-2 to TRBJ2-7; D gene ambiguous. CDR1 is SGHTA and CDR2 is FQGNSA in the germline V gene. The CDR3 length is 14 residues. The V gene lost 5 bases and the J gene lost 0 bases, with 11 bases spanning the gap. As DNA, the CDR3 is TGTGCCAGCAGCCAAACTCCGGGCTCCTACGAGCAGTACTTC. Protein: CASSQTPGSYEQYF.

This CDR3 reads CASSQVPGGGNIQYF. The CDR3 DNA reads TGCGCCAGCAGCCAAGTTCCCGGGGGCGGAAACATTCAGTACTTC. V is TRBV4-3 and J is TRBJ2-4; D assignment may be TRBD1 or TRBD2 (6 bases each). This CDR3 comprises 15 residues. In germline, CDR1 is LGHNA, CDR2 YSLEER. V gave up 1 base and J gave up 6 bases, with 13 bases separating them.

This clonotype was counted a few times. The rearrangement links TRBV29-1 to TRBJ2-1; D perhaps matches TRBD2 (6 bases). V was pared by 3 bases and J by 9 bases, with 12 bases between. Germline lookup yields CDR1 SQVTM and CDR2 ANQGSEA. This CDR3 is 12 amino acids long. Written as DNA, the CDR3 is TGCAGCGTTGACCGGGAGAGTGGTGAGCAGTTCTTC. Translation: CSVDRESGEQFF.

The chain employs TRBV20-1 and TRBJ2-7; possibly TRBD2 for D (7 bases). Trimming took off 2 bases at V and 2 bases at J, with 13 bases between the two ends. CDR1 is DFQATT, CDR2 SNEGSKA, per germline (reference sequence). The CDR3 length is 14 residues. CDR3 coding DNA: TGCAGTGCTAGAAAGGGGGGGGCTCCCTACGAGCAGTACTTC. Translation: CSARKGGAPYEQYF.

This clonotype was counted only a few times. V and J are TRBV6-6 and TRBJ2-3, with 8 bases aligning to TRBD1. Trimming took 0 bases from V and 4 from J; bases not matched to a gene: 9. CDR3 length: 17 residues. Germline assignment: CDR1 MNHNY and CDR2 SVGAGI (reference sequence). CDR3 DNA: TGTGCCAGCAGTTACTCGGGCAGGGGGCGCGGATCAGATACGCAGTATTTT. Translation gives CASSYSGRGRGSDTQYF.

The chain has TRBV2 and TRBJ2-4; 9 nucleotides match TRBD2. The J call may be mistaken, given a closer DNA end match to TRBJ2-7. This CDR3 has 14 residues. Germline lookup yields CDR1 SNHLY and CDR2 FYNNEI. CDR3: CASGLLAGFDEQYF. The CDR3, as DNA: TGTGCCAGCGGTCTCCTAGCGGGGTTCGACGAGCAGTACTTC.

CDR3 DNA: TGCGCCAGTTCGGTAGGGAACAATCAGCCCCAGCATTTT. Its protein product is CASSVGNNQPQHF. V and J are TRBV5-1 and TRBJ1-5; no reliable D call. Looked up from germline, CDR1 is SGHRS and CDR2 is YFSETQ. V shed 8 bases and J shed 3 bases, with 12 bases lying between them. There are 13 residues in the CDR3.

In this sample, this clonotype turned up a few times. CDR3 loop: CASSQDRSNTEAFF. CDR3 DNA sequence: TGTGCCAGCAGCCAGGACAGGTCGAACACTGAAGCTTTCTTT. The chain uses TRBV4-2 and TRBJ1-1; 7 bases fit TRBD1. Germline CDR1 LGHNA, CDR2 YNFKEQ. V was pared by 3 bases and J by 1 base, with 2 bases of the junction left unmatched. The CDR3 is 14 amino acids.

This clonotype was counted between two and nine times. The CDR3 loop is CAIAQGSTDTQYF. As DNA, the CDR3 is TGTGCCATCGCACAGGGTAGCACAGATACGCAGTATTTT. J is TRBJ2-3 and V is TRBV10-3, with a tentative D call TRBD1 (6 bases). CDR1 and CDR2 from the germline V gene are ENHRY and SYGVKD. The CDR3 extends over 13 amino acids. The V and J ends lost 8 bases and 0 bases respectively, with 9 bases between them.

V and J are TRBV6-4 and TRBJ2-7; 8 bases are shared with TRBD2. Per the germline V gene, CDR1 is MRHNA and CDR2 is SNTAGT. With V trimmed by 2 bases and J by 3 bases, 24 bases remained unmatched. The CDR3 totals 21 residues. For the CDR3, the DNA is TGTGCCAGCAGTGACCCCCGGGAGGGGCAGGAAAACCGGACTGGGATCTACGAGCAGTACTTC. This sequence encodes CASSDPREGQENRTGIYEQYF.

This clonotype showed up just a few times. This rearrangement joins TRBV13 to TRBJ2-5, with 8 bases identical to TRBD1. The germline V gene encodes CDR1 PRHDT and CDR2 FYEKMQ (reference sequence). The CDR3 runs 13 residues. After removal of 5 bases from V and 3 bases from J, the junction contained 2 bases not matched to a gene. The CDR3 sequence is CASSAGQEETQYF. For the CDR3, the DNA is TGTGCCAGCAGCGCGGGACAGGAAGAGACCCAGTACTTC.

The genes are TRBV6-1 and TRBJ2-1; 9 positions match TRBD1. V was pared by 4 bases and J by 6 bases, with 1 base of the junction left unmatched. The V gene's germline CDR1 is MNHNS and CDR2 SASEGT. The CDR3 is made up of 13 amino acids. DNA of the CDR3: TGTGCCAGCAGTGGGACAGGGGTCAATGAGCAGTTCTTC. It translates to CASSGTGVNEQFF.

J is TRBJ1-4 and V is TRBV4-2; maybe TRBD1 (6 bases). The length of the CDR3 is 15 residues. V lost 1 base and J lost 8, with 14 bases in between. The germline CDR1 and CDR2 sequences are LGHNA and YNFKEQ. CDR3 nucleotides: TGTGCCAGCAGCCAAGCTTCCAGGGGTGGAGAAAAACTGTTTTTT. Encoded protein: CASSQASRGGEKLFF.

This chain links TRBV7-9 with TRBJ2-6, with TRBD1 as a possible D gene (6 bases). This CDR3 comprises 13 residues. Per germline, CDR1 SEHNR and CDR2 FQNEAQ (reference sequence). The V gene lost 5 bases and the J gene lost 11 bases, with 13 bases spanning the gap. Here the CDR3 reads CASSLRDTHVLTF. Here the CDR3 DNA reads TGTGCCAGCAGCCTCAGGGACACCCACGTCCTGACTTTC.

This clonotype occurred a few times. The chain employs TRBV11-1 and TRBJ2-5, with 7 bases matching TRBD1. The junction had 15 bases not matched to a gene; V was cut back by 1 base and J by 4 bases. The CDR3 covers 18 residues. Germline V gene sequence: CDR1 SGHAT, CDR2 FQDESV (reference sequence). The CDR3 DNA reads TGTGCCAGCAGCTTAGGGCGGGTCCGGGACAGTTCGCGAGAGACCCAGTACTTC. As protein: CASSLGRVRDSSRETQYF. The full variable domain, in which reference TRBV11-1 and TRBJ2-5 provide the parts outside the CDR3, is EAEVAQSPRYKITEKSQAVAFWCDPISGHATLYWYRQILGQGPELLVQFQDESVVDDSQLPKDRFSAERLKGVDSTLKIQPAELGDSAMYLCASSLGRVRDSSRETQYFGPGTRLLVL.